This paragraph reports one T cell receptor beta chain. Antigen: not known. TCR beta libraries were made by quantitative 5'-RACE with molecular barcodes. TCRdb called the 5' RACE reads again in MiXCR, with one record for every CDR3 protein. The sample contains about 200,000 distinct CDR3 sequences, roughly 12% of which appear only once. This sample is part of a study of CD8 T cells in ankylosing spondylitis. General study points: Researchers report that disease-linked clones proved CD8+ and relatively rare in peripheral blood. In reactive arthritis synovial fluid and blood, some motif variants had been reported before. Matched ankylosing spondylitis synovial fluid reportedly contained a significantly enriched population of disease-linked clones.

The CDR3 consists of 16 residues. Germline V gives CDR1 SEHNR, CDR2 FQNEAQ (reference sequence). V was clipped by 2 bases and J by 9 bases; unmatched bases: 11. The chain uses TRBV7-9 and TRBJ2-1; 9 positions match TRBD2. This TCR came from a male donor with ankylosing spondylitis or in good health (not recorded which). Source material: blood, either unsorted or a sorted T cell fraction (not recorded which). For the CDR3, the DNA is TGTGCCAGCAGCTTATCGGGGGCGGGAGGGCCTGGTGAGCAGTTCTTC. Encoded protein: CASSLSGAGGPGEQFF.